This T cell receptor (beta chain) comes out of a study of OX40 agonist ivuxolimab in advanced cancers. About the research overall: An agonistic human IgG2 monoclonal antibody against OX40 (CD134) was given.

Trimming shortened V by 0 bases and J by 4 bases, and 16 bases separated the two germline ends. The CDR3 length is 16 residues. Germline CDR1 reads SGDLS; CDR2 reads YYNGEE. This clone was found once. Blood samples were obtained at baseline, cycle 4 day 1, and cycle 7 day 1. Only in-frame clones appear in the TCRdb table, and some are missing; sequencing was by immunoSEQ multiplex PCR. The sample lists 60,000 to 90,000 clones, roughly three quarters occurring once. The source was CD4+ or CD8+ T cells sorted from blood, collected in a trial of the OX40 agonist ivuxolimab. This TCR came from an adult with an advanced solid tumor such as melanoma, head and neck, liver or kidney cancer. V gene TRBV9 combines with J gene TRBJ2-5; no firm D call. The DNA of the CDR3 is TGTGCCAGCAGCGTAGGTCTAGAGGTTAGTGGAGAGACCCAGTACTTC. This codes for CASSVGLEVSGETQYF.